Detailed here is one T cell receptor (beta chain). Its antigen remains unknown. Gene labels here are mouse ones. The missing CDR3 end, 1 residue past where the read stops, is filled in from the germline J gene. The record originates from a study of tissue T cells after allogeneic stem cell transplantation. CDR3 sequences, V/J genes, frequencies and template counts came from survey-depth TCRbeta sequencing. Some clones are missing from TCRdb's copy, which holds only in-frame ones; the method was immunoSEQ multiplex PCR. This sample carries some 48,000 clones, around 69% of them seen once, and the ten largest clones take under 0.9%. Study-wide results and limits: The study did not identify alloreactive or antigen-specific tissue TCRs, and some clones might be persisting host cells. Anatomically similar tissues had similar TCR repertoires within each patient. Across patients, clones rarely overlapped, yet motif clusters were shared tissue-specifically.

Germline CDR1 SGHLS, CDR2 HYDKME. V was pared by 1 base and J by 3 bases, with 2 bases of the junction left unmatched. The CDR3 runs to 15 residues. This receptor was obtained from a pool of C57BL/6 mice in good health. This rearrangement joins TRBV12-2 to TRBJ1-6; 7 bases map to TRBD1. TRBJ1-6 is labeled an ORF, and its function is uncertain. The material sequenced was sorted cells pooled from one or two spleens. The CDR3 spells CASSLGTVYNSPLYF. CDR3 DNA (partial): TGTGCCAGCTCTCTTGGGACAGTCTATAATTCGCCCCTCTAC.